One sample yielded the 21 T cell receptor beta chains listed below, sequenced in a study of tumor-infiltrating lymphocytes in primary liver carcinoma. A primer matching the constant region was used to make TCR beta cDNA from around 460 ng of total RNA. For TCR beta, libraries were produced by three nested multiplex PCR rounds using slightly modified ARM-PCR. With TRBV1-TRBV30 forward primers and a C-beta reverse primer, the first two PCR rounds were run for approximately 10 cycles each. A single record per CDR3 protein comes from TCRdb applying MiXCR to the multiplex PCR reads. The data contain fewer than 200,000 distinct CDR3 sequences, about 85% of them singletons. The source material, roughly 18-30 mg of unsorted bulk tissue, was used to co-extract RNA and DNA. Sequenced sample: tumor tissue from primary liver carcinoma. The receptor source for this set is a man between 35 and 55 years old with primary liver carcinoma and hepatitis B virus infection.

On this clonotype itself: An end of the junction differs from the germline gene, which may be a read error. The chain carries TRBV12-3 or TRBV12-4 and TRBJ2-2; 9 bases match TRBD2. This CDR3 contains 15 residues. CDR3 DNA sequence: TGTGTCAGCAGTTTAATTCTGGGGCGCGGGGGGGAGCTTTTTTTT. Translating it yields CVSSLILGRGGELFF.

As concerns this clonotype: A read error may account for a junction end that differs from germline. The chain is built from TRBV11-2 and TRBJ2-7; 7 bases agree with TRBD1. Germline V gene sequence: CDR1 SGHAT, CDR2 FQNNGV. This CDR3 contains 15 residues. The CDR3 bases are TGTACCAGCAGCTTAGATTTAGGGGGCTCCTATGAGCAGTACTTC. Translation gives CTSSLDLGGSYEQYF.

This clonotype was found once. The CDR3 DNA follows: TGTGCCAGCAGCTTAGTCAGTCTCTTGAGCTCCTACAATGAGCAGTTCTTC. Translating it yields CASSLVSLLSSYNEQFF. The genes are TRBV11-2 and TRBJ2-1; D not certain. V lost 1 base and J 0 bases, leaving 13 bases between the germline ends. Germline CDR1 is SGHAT and CDR2 is FQNNGV. The CDR3 consists of 17 residues.

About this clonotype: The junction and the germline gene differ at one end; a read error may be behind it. The CDR3 DNA is TGCAGCGTTTTATGCGGGAACACAGGTACGCAGTATTTT. It codes for CSVLCGNTGTQYF. V and J are TRBV29-1 and TRBJ2-3; D possibly corresponds to TRBD2 (6 bases). The CDR3 covers 13 residues. Per the germline V gene, CDR1 is SQVTM and CDR2 is ANQGSEA.

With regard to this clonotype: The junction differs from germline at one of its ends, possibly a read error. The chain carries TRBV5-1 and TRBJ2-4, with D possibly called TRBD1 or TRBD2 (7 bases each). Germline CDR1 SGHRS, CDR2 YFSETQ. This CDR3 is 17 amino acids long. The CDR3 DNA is TGCGCCAGCAGCTGGGGAGGGACAGACCTAGCCAAAAACATTCAGTACTTT. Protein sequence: CASSWGGTDLAKNIQYF.

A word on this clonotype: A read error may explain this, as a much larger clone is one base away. CDR3 sequence (DNA): TGCGTCAGCAGCTCCCGACCCCCGGGACTAGACGGCGAGCAGTACTTC. Its protein is CVSSSRPPGLDGEQYF. The genes are TRBV5-1 and TRBJ2-7; 8 bases agree with TRBD2. Germline V gives CDR1 SGHRS, CDR2 YFSETQ. This CDR3 has 16 amino acids.

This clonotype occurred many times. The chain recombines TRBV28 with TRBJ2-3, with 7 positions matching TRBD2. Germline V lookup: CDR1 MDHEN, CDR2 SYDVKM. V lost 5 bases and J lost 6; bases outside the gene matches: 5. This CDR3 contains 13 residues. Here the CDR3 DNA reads TGTGCCAGCAGTGGCGGGGGTTGGGATACGCAGTATTTT. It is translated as CASSGGGWDTQYF.

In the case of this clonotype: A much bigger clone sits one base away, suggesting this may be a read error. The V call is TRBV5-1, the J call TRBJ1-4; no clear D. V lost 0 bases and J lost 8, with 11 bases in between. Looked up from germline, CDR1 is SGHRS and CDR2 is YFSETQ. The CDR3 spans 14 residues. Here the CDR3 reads CASSLAQDNEKLFF. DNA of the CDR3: TGCGCCAGCAGCTTGGCGCAGGATAACGAAAAACTGTTTTTT.

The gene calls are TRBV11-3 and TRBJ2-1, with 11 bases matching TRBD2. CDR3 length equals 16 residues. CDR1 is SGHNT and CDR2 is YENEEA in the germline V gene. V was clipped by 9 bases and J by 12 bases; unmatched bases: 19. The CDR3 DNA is TGTGCCAGGAGTTTAGGTATAGCGGGAGGGCGAAGTGGGCAGTTCTTC. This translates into CARSLGIAGGRSGQFF. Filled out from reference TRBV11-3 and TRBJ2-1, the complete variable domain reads EAGVVQSPRYKIIEKKQPVAFWCNPISGHNTLYWYLQNLGQGPELLIRYENEEAVDDSQLPKDRFSAERLKGVDSTLKIQPAELGDSAVYLCARSLGIAGGRSGQFFGPGTRLTVL.

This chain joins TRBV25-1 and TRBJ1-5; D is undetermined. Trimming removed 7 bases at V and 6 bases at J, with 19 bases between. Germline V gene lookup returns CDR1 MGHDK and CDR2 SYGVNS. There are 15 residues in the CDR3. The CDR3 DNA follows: TGTGCCAGCATTACCTGGGAGACAAGGAGTCAGCCCCAGCATTTT. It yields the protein CASITWETRSQPQHF.

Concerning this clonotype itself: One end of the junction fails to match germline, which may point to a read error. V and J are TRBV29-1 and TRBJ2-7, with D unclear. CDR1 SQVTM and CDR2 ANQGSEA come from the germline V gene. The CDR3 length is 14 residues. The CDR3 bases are TGTGGCGTTATAAGACATGGCAATTCCTACGAGCAGTACTTC. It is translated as CGVIRHGNSYEQYF.

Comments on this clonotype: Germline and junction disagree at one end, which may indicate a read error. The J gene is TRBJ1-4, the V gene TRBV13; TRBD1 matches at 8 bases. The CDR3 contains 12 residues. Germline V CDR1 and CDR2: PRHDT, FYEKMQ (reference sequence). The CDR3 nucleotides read TGCGCCAGCAGCCCTGACAGGGGAAAACTGTTTTTT. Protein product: CASSPDRGKLFF.

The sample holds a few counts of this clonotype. CDR3 in DNA: TGTGTTAGCAGTTCAGATTTGTCGCCCCAGCATTTT. This translates into CVSSSDLSPQHF. The V and J genes are TRBV12-3 or TRBV12-4 and TRBJ1-5; no clear D. This CDR3 spans 12 amino acids.

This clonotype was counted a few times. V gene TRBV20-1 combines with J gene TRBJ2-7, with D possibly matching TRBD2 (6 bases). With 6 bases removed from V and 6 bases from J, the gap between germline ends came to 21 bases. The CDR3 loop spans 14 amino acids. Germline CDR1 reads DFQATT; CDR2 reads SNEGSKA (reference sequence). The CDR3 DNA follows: TGCAGTGCAGAACCCGGGACTGGGCCCCCCGAGCAGTACTTC. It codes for CSAEPGTGPPEQYF.

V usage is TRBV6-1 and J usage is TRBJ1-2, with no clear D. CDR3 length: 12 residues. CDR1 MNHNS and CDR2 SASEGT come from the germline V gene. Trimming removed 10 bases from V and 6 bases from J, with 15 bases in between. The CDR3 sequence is CANTDSEDGYTF. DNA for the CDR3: TGTGCCAACACCGACTCGGAGGATGGCTACACCTTC.

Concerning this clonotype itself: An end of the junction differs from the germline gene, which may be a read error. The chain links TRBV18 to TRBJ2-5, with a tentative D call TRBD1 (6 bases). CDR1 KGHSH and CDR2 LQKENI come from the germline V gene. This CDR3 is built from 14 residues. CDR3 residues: CASSLIQGKETQYF. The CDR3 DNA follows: TGTGCTAGCTCACTGATACAGGGAAAAGAGACCCAGTACTTC.

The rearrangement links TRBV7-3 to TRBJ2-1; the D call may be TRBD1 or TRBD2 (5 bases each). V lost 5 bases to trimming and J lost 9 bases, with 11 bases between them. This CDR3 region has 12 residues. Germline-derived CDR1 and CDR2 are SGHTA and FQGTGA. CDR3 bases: TGTGCCAGCAGCCCGAAGGGGACTGAGCAGTTCTTC. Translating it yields CASSPKGTEQFF.

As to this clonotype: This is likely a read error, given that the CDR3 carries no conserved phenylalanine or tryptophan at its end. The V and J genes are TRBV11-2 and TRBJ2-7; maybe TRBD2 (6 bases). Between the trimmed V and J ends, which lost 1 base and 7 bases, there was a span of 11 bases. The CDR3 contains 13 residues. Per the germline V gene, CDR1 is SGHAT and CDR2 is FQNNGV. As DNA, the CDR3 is TGTGCCAGCAGCTTAGTACTAGGAGGGGAGCAGTACTCC. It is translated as CASSLVLGGEQYS.

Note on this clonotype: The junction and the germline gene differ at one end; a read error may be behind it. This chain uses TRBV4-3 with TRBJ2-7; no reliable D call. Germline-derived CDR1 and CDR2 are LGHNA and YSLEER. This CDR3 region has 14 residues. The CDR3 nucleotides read TGCGCCAGCAGTCCCAAGGTCAGCACCAACGAGCAATACTTC. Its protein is CASSPKVSTNEQYF.

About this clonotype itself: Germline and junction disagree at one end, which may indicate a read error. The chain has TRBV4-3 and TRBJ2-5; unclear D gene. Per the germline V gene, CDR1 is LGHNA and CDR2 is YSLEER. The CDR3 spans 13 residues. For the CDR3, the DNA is TGCGCCAGCAGCCAGAATTCCAAAGAGACCCTGTACTTT. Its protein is CASSQNSKETLYF.

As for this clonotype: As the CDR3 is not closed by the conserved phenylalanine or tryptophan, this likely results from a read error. The CDR3 region has the DNA TGTGCCAGCAGTGCCGTAGCGGGTTGGGTAAAAAATGAGCAGTTCCTC. It yields the protein CASSAVAGWVKNEQFL. This chain links TRBV14 with TRBJ2-1; 7 bases align to TRBD2. The CDR3 consists of 16 residues. Germline CDR1 and CDR2: SGHDN and FVKESK. V lost 6 bases to trimming and J lost 7 bases; unmatched junction nucleotides: 15.